This record covers a single T cell receptor (beta chain). The V and J ends lost 6 bases and 8 bases, in that order; junction bases with no gene match: 1. The germline V gene encodes CDR1 KGHSH and CDR2 LQKENI. This CDR3 comprises 12 residues. These data belong to a study of technical replicates of blood from a few donors. Clones were sequenced by immunoSEQ multiplex PCR, and TCRdb holds only the in-frame ones, with some missing. The data hold 79,000 or so clones, with roughly 97% observed a single time. This clonotype originated in a human donor in good health. The rearrangement links TRBV18 to TRBJ2-1, with 10 bases that match TRBD2. Sequencing was performed on T cells isolated from PBMCs. This chain's CDR3 is CASSLAGDEQFF. CDR3 DNA: TGTGCCAGCTCCCTAGCGGGAGATGAGCAGTTCTTC.